The 18 T cell receptor beta chains reported below all come from one sample, sequenced in a study of blood T cell repertoires in COVID-19. Repertoires were generated with immunoSEQ multiplex PCR, while TCRdb's copy carries only in-frame clones and drops some. Here the sample spans about 100,000 clones, approximately 86% being singletons. Sequencing was carried out using PBMCs or T cells enriched from blood (not recorded which). Receptors originate from a woman aged 50 to 60 who had recovered from COVID-19.

The chain joins TRBV7-9 to TRBJ1-1, with 7 bases aligning to TRBD1. Germline V gene data show CDR1 as SEHNR and CDR2 as FQNEAQ (reference sequence). There are 14 residues in the CDR3. V shed 0 bases and J 4 bases; nucleotides not matched to a gene: 2. CDR3 residues: CASSLAQGVTEAFF. The DNA for the CDR3 is TGTGCCAGCAGCTTAGCCCAGGGGGTCACTGAAGCTTTCTTT. The full variable domain, rest sourced from reference TRBV7-9 and TRBJ1-1, is DTGVSQNPRHKITKRGQNVTFRCDPISEHNRLYWYRQTLGQGPEFLTYFQNEAQLEKSRLLSDRFSAERPKGSFSTLEIQRTEQGDSAMYLCASSLAQGVTEAFFGQGTRLTVV.

This sequence joins TRBV7-8 and TRBJ2-2; 9 bases fit TRBD2. Looked up from germline, CDR1 is SGHVS and CDR2 is FQNEAQ. The CDR3 sequence is 18 residues long. With 1 base clipped from V and 3 bases from J, the junction kept 9 bases outside the gene matches. In nucleotides, the CDR3 is TGTGCCAGCAGCTTAGTTTTTAGCGGGGGATCCTACACCGGGGAGCTGTTTTTT. The encoded protein is CASSLVFSGGSYTGELFF.

This chain uses TRBV5-1 with TRBJ2-5; no reliable D call. Germline CDR1 is SGHRS and CDR2 is YFSETQ. With 3 bases removed from V and 5 bases from J, the gap between germline ends came to 8 bases. The length of the CDR3 is 12 residues. The CDR3 nucleotides are TGCGCCAGCAGCTCTGCCGGGGAGACCCAGTACTTC. Translating it yields CASSSAGETQYF.

This clone was detected only a few times. The chain is built from TRBV12-3 or TRBV12-4 and TRBJ1-2, with D hard to call. V shed 6 bases and J shed 5 bases, with 7 bases lying between them. CDR3 length: 11 amino acids. The CDR3 sequence: CASSQLYGYTF. CDR3 coding DNA: TGTGCCAGCAGCCAGTTATATGGCTACACCTTC.

V gene TRBV2 combines with J gene TRBJ1-3, with 7 bases that match TRBD1. V was clipped by 4 bases and J by 0 bases; unmatched bases: 3. Germline-derived CDR1 and CDR2 are SNHLY and FYNNEI. The CDR3 totals 15 residues. In DNA form, the CDR3 reads TGTGCCAGCAGTGGACAGGGACTCTCTGGAAACACCATATATTTT. Translation gives CASSGQGLSGNTIYF. The entire variable domain, with the rest obtained from reference TRBV2 and TRBJ1-3, is as follows: EPEVTQTPSHQVTQMGQEVILRCVPISNHLYFYWYRQILGQKVEFLVSFYNNEISEKSEIFDDQFSVERPDGSNFTLKIRSTKLEDSAMYFCASSGQGLSGNTIYFGEGSWLTVV.

This chain joins TRBV5-6 and TRBJ2-5; D is unresolved. V was trimmed by 5 bases and J by 1 base, leaving 9 bases between them. The CDR3 is 13 residues long. Germline CDR1 reads SGHDT; CDR2 reads YYEEEE. The DNA for the CDR3 is TGTGCCAGCAGGTTAGCTATCCAAGAGACCCAGTACTTC. Encoded protein: CASRLAIQETQYF.

The chain carries TRBV7-3 and TRBJ1-5; 8 nucleotides align to TRBD1. The CDR3 extends over 14 amino acids. From germline, CDR1 is SGHTA and CDR2 FQGTGA. After removal of 3 bases from V and 2 bases from J, the junction contained 0 bases not matched to a gene. CDR3 in amino acids: CASSLTGGNQPQHF. The CDR3 DNA is TGTGCCAGCAGCTTGACAGGGGGCAATCAGCCCCAGCATTTT.

This rearrangement joins TRBV14 to TRBJ2-2; no firm D call. Trimming removed 4 bases from V and 2 bases from J, with 8 bases in between. This CDR3 is 14 amino acids long. The germline gives CDR1 SGHDN, CDR2 FVKESK. This CDR3 reads CASSLFLNTGELFF. In nucleotides, the CDR3 is TGTGCCAGCAGCCTCTTTTTAAACACCGGGGAGCTGTTTTTT.

The chain couples TRBV28 to TRBJ2-3; tentative D call: TRBD2 (6 bases). The CDR3 contains 12 residues. Per germline, CDR1 MDHEN and CDR2 SYDVKM. With 8 bases removed from V and 0 bases from J, the gap between germline ends came to 6 bases. CDR3 loop: CASGTSTDTQYF. CDR3 nucleotide sequence: TGTGCCAGCGGGACTAGCACAGATACGCAGTATTTT.

This sequence joins TRBV6-1 and TRBJ1-5; possible D gene TRBD1, 6 bases. This CDR3 is 18 amino acids long. The V end lost 1 base, the J end lost 7 bases, and 23 bases lay between the germline ends. Germline lookup yields CDR1 MNHNS and CDR2 SASEGT. CDR3 coding DNA: TGTGCCAGCAGTGAAGGGGGGGGGCGCAGGGTGGAGGCACAGCCCCAGCATTTT. It specifies CASSEGGGRRVEAQPQHF.

In this sample, this clone turned up once. CDR3 DNA: TGTGCCAGCAGCCCTCAAGGACTAGCGGGAGGTTTCTACGAGCAGTACTTC. It translates to CASSPQGLAGGFYEQYF. V gene TRBV3-1 (or the pseudogene TRBV3-2) combines with J gene TRBJ2-7, with 14 bases aligning to TRBD2. This CDR3 is 17 amino acids long. The germline gives CDR1 LGHDT, CDR2 YNNKEL (reference sequence). Germline trimming cut 4 bases from V and 3 bases from J; bases unmatched to any gene: 8.

The chain combines TRBV2 with TRBJ2-3; possible D gene TRBD2, 5 bases. The V and J ends lost 2 bases and 1 base respectively, with 10 bases between them. The length of the CDR3 is 15 residues. Germline-derived CDR1 and CDR2 are SNHLY and FYNNEI. CDR3 coding DNA: TGTGCCAGCAGTGAATTCCTAGCAGGCACAGATACGCAGTATTTT. Protein product: CASSEFLAGTDTQYF.

The chain uses TRBV12-3 or TRBV12-4 and TRBJ2-3; D is unclear. This CDR3 spans 13 amino acids. V was cut by 6 bases and J by 6 bases, with 13 bases left in between. CDR3: CASSPPVLDTQYF. CDR3 nucleotide sequence: TGTGCCAGCAGCCCTCCAGTCCTCGATACGCAGTATTTT.

This chain links TRBV18 with TRBJ2-7; 10 bases fit TRBD2. The germline gives CDR1 KGHSH, CDR2 LQKENI. The CDR3 covers 15 residues. V lost 6 bases and J lost 4; bases outside the gene matches: 9. CDR3 coding DNA: TGTGCCAGCTCCCCAACGCCTAGCGGGGGTTACGAGCAGTACTTC. Protein sequence: CASSPTPSGGYEQYF.

The CDR3 loop reads CASSLGATHIPGGGTEAFF. In nucleotides, the CDR3 is TGTGCCAGCAGTTTGGGTGCTACACACATCCCAGGGGGCGGCACTGAAGCTTTCTTT. The rearrangement joins TRBV27 to TRBJ1-1; TRBD1 agrees at 8 bases. Trimming cost V 3 bases and J 4 bases; bases outside gene matches: 19. The CDR3 extends over 19 amino acids. Germline V gives CDR1 MNHEY, CDR2 SMNVEV (reference sequence).

The chain couples TRBV6-6 to TRBJ1-2; 9 bases match TRBD1. The length of the CDR3 is 15 residues. J lost 1 base, V lost 7 bases, and 7 bases had no gene match. CDR1 is MNHNY and CDR2 is SVGAGI in the germline V gene (reference sequence). The CDR3 loop reads CASTAPTGGNYGYTF. CDR3 sequence (DNA): TGTGCCAGCACAGCCCCGACAGGGGGTAACTATGGCTACACCTTC.

The chain combines TRBV6-5 with TRBJ2-7; TRBD2 matches at 12 bases. CDR1 and CDR2 from the germline V gene are MNHEY and SVGAGI. CDR3 length: 15 residues. Trimming cost V 5 bases and J 3 bases; bases outside gene matches: 5. The CDR3 DNA follows: TGTGCCAGCAGTCTACTAGCGGGGGGACTCTACGAGCAGTACTTC. Residues: CASSLLAGGLYEQYF.

The chain couples TRBV30 to TRBJ1-3, with 12 bases that match TRBD1. V shed 3 bases, J shed 3 bases, and the junction held 6 bases outside the gene matches. The CDR3 runs 16 residues. CDR1 GTSNPN and CDR2 SVGIG come from the germline V gene (reference sequence). CDR3 region: CAWSKGTGGFGNTIYF. In DNA form, the CDR3 reads TGTGCCTGGAGCAAGGGGACAGGGGGCTTTGGAAACACCATATATTTT.